This TCR beta chain was captured by sequencing in a study of cytomegalovirus exposure and HLA in healthy donors. Whole-study findings and limits: There were some public TCRs occurring in many donors, but most TCR sequences were rare.

This CDR3 spans 16 amino acids. Germline CDR1 SEHNR, CDR2 FQNEAQ (reference sequence). The V and J ends lost 0 bases and 5 bases respectively, with 16 bases between them. The PCR ran on 60 Vbeta and 13 Jbeta primers. Assay used: immunoSEQ multiplex PCR; TCRdb lists only in-frame clones, some missing. Here the sample spans roughly 100,000 clones, roughly four fifths being singletons. Concerning this clone: The antigen is undetermined.

While unrecorded immune exposures were likely, the donors were nominally healthy when sampled. This TCR came from a man aged 35 to 55 in good health and CMV-seronegative. The gene calls are TRBV7-9 and TRBJ2-5, with D tentatively TRBD1 (6 bases). Sequencing used PBMCs. CDR3 amino acids: CASSLAGARRFETQYF. CDR3 bases: TGTGCCAGCAGCTTAGCGGGGGCACGTCGTTTCGAGACCCAGTACTTC.